Below are 17 T cell receptor beta chains sequenced from a single sample in a study of blood T cell repertoires in COVID-19. Assay: immunoSEQ multiplex PCR; the TCRdb copy retains only in-frame clones and omits some. The sample lists 45,000 to 50,000 clones, 83% occurring once. The sequencing sample was made of peripheral blood. All receptors derive from a man at least 80 years old in a cohort sampled during active COVID-19.

The chain recombines TRBV7-9 with TRBJ2-5; D perhaps matches TRBD2 (6 bases). The CDR3 extends over 14 amino acids. CDR1 is SEHNR, CDR2 FQNEAQ, per germline (reference sequence). V was trimmed by 1 base and J by 5 bases, leaving 11 bases between them. In DNA form, the CDR3 reads TGTGCCAGCAGCTTAGTCGGGAGTTCTGAGACCCAGTACTTC. This gives the protein CASSLVGSSETQYF.

The rearrangement joins TRBV7-9 to TRBJ2-7, with 8 bases fitting TRBD1. This CDR3 has 15 residues. V shed 3 bases and J 7 bases; nucleotides not matched to a gene: 11. Per germline, CDR1 SEHNR and CDR2 FQNEAQ (reference sequence). CDR3 protein: CASSLGRQGAGEQYF. CDR3 DNA: TGTGCCAGCAGCTTGGGGCGGCAGGGGGCGGGTGAGCAGTACTTC.

In this sample, this clone turned up a few times. The chain couples TRBV19 to TRBJ2-1, with TRBD1 identical over 7 bases. Looked up from germline, CDR1 is LNHDA and CDR2 is SQIVND (reference sequence). CDR3 size: 17 residues. Trimming at V came to 4 bases and at J to 0 bases, leaving 9 bases not matched to a gene. The CDR3 DNA reads as TGTGCCAGTAGTAAGTTACCGGGACAGAGCTCCTACAATGAGCAGTTCTTC. Residues: CASSKLPGQSSYNEQFF.

CDR3 in amino acids: CASRLQGAGEAFF. DNA for the CDR3: TGTGCCAGTAGGTTACAGGGGGCTGGTGAAGCTTTCTTT. The chain has TRBV19 and TRBJ1-1; TRBD1 agrees at 9 bases. Germline values: CDR1 LNHDA, CDR2 SQIVND (reference sequence). This CDR3 has 13 residues. V was pared by 6 bases and J by 7 bases, with 6 bases of the junction left unmatched.

This rearrangement joins TRBV7-8 to TRBJ1-5; D remains unclear. There are 17 residues in the CDR3. V lost 1 base and J 4 bases, leaving 17 bases between the germline ends. The germline gives CDR1 SGHVS, CDR2 FQNEAQ. The CDR3 nucleotides are TGTGCCAGCAGCTTAGTGTGGGCGACACGGGGTAATCAGCCCCAGCATTTT. Amino acid sequence: CASSLVWATRGNQPQHF. The entire variable domain, with the rest obtained from reference TRBV7-8 and TRBJ1-5, is as follows: GAGVSQSPRYKVAKRGQDVALRCDPISGHVSLFWYQQALGQGPEFLTYFQNEAQLDKSGLPSDRFFAERPEGSVSTLKIQRTQQEDSAVYLCASSLVWATRGNQPQHFGDGTRLSIL.

The chain couples TRBV9 to TRBJ2-1; 9 positions match TRBD2. After removal of 5 bases from V and 0 bases from J, the junction contained 0 bases not matched to a gene. The CDR3 length is 14 residues. The germline V gene has CDR1 SGDLS and CDR2 YYNGEE. The CDR3, as DNA: TGTGCCAGCAGTAGCGGGAGCTCCTACAATGAGCAGTTCTTC. This encodes CASSSGSSYNEQFF.

The rearrangement uses TRBV4-3 and TRBJ1-1; no clear D. Deletions cut 0 bases from V and 6 bases from J, with 14 bases between. The germline gives CDR1 LGHNA, CDR2 YSLEER. The CDR3 is made up of 15 amino acids. As DNA, the CDR3 is TGCGCCAGCAGCCAAGATCAAGCGGGTAGGGCTGAAGCTTTCTTT. Translated, it gives CASSQDQAGRAEAFF.

About this clone: The limits of the CDR3 on the DNA are not certain, so only TCRdb's listed CDR3 is given. The chain links TRBV27 to TRBJ1-6; the table's D call, TRBD1, was not checked against the DNA. In germline, CDR1 is MNHEY, CDR2 SMNVEV (reference sequence). The CDR3 is 19 amino acids long, termini counted. CDR3: CAEEGGQAYPFYGCSPLHF.

The rearrangement uses TRBV3-1 (or the pseudogene TRBV3-2) and TRBJ2-1; 10 nucleotides agree with TRBD2. Per germline, CDR1 LGHDT and CDR2 YNNKEL (reference sequence). The J segment lost 7 bases and the V segment lost 4 bases, leaving 10 bases of the junction unmatched. There are 16 residues in the CDR3. CDR3 protein: CASSPVLAGGLNEQFF. The CDR3 DNA reads TGTGCCAGCAGCCCCGTGTTAGCGGGGGGCCTTAATGAGCAGTTCTTC.

The chain couples TRBV30 to TRBJ1-2; the match to TRBD1 covers 9 bases. The V gene end was trimmed by 2 bases and the J gene end by 3 bases; junction bases not matched to a gene: 7. This CDR3 has 15 amino acids. Germline-derived CDR1 and CDR2 are GTSNPN and SVGIG (reference sequence). As DNA, the CDR3 is TGTGCCTGGAGTCCCGGGACAGGGATCGACTATGGCTACACCTTC. Protein product: CAWSPGTGIDYGYTF.

The chain employs TRBV18 and TRBJ2-7; TRBD1 is a possible D gene (6 bases). Germline-derived CDR1 and CDR2 are KGHSH and LQKENI. The V end was cut by 3 bases, the J end by 6 bases, with 18 bases between. The CDR3 consists of 15 residues. CDR3 amino acids: CASSPELPGAGEQYF. CDR3 nucleotides: TGTGCCAGCTCACCCGAGTTGCCAGGGGCTGGCGAGCAGTACTTC.

The chain links TRBV28 to TRBJ1-1; 7 positions agree with TRBD1. The CDR3 consists of 13 residues. Germline assignment: CDR1 MDHEN and CDR2 SYDVKM. V shed 3 bases and J 6 bases; nucleotides not matched to a gene: 4. CDR3 DNA: TGTGCCAGCAGTTTTCAGGGGGTGCCTGAAGCTTTCTTT. Its protein is CASSFQGVPEAFF. Full variable domain (rest looked up from reference TRBV28 and TRBJ1-1): DVKVTQSSRYLVKRTGEKVFLECVQDMDHENMFWYRQDPGLGLRLIYFSYDVKMKEKGDIPEGYSVSREKKERFSLILESASTNQTSMYLCASSFQGVPEAFFGQGTRLTVV.

The rearrangement links TRBV30 to TRBJ2-1, with 7 bases aligning to TRBD2. This CDR3 has 14 amino acids. Germline V gene sequence: CDR1 GTSNPN, CDR2 SVGIG (reference sequence). Trimming took 3 bases from V and 13 from J; bases not matched to a gene: 15. Here the CDR3 reads CAWRSEGGLGPQFF. The CDR3 nucleotides read TGTGCCTGGAGATCGGAAGGCGGACTAGGTCCCCAGTTCTTC.

V usage is TRBV4-1 and J usage is TRBJ1-2; D may be TRBD1 (5 bases). The CDR3 is made up of 17 amino acids. Germline lookup yields CDR1 MGHRA and CDR2 YSYEKL. Trimming removed 0 bases from V and 5 bases from J, with 19 bases in between. The CDR3 spells CASSQDSDGLGEYGYTF. Written as DNA, the CDR3 is TGCGCCAGCAGCCAAGATTCCGATGGTTTAGGGGAATATGGCTACACCTTC.

This rearrangement joins TRBV25-1 to TRBJ1-3; tentative D call: TRBD1 (5 bases). Per germline, CDR1 MGHDK and CDR2 SYGVNS. Trimming cost V 1 base and J 8 bases, with 15 bases left between them. CDR3 length equals 15 residues. The chain's CDR3 is CASSEFESGKHTIYF. The CDR3 region has the DNA TGTGCCAGCAGTGAATTCGAGTCAGGGAAACACACCATATATTTT.

This chain uses TRBV2 with TRBJ2-4, with unresolved D. Germline values: CDR1 SNHLY, CDR2 FYNNEI. Trimming took off 4 bases at V and 11 bases at J, with 9 bases between the two ends. The length of the CDR3 is 11 residues. CDR3 residues: CASSVVEVQYF. The CDR3 bases are TGTGCCAGCAGTGTCGTAGAGGTTCAGTACTTC.

The V and J genes are TRBV9 and TRBJ1-2; 11 nucleotides align to TRBD1. The CDR3 totals 13 residues. Germline V gene data show CDR1 as SGDLS and CDR2 as YYNGEE. V trimming: 5 bases; J trimming: 4 bases; junction bases outside the gene matches: 1. The CDR3 bases are TGTGCCAGCAGTGGGACAGGGGGCTATGGCTACACCTTC. Protein product: CASSGTGGYGYTF.